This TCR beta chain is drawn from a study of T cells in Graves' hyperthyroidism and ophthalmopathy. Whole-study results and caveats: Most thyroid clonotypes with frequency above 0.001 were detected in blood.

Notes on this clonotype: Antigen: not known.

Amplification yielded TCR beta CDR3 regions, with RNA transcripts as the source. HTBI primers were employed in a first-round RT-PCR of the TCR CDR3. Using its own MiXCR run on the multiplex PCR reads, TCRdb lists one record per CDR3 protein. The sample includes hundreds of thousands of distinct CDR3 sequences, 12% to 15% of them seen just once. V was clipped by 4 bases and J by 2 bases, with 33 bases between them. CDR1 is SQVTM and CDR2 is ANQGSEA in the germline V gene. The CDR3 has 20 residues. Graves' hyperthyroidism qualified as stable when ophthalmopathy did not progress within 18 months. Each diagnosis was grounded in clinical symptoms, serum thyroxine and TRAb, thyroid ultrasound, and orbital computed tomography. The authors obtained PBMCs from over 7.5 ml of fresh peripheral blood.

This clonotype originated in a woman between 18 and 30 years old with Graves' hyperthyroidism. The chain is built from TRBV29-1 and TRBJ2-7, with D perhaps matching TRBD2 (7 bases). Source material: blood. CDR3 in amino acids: CSVGRPTSRAGALLPYEQYF. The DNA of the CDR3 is TGCAGCGTTGGAAGACCCACGTCGCGGGCGGGGGCCCTCCTACCCTACGAGCAGTACTTC.